The 16 T cell receptor beta chains below come from one sample, sequenced in a study of spatial heterogeneity in lung cancer. TCRdb recomputed calls from the 5' RACE reads with MiXCR, one row per CDR3 protein. This table has some 100,000 distinct CDR3 sequences, 9.5% to 15% appearing once. Time point noted: sample taken at primary tumor resection. This specimen consisted of PBMCs, obtained at surgery. The receptors derive from a male donor with early-stage non-small cell lung cancer.

There are a few counts of this clonotype. CDR3 nucleotide sequence: TGTGCCAGCAGCTTAGCGTATGGAACAGCACTTAACTATGGCTACACCTTC. Its translation: CASSLAYGTALNYGYTF. This chain connects TRBV7-8 to TRBJ1-2, with no clear D. The germline gives CDR1 SGHVS, CDR2 FQNEAQ. The CDR3 is 17 amino acids. V was cut by 0 bases and J by 1 base, with 15 bases left in between.

This clonotype was counted ten times or more. This chain uses TRBV20-1 with TRBJ2-1; no clear D gene. The CDR3 extends over 12 amino acids. The ends were cut back, 2 bases at V and 7 bases at J, with 9 bases in the middle. The germline V gene has CDR1 DFQATT and CDR2 SNEGSKA (reference sequence). The CDR3 protein is CSARLSRNEQFF. CDR3 DNA sequence: TGCAGTGCTAGACTAAGTAGGAATGAGCAGTTCTTC.

This clonotype showed up many times. This chain connects TRBV30 to TRBJ2-3, with 9 bases fitting TRBD2. V trimming: 3 bases; J trimming: 0 bases; junction bases outside the gene matches: 1. The germline V gene encodes CDR1 GTSNPN and CDR2 SVGIG (reference sequence). The CDR3 runs 14 residues. CDR3 residues: CAWRLAGSTDTQYF. The DNA for the CDR3 is TGTGCCTGGAGGCTAGCGGGGAGCACAGATACGCAGTATTTT.

This clonotype was recorded a few times. The rearrangement links TRBV5-1 to TRBJ2-1; TRBD1 aligns across 7 bases. Trimming at V came to 4 bases and at J to 7 bases, leaving 14 bases not matched to a gene. The CDR3 contains 16 residues. The germline gives CDR1 SGHRS, CDR2 YFSETQ. As DNA, the CDR3 is TGCGCCAGCAGCGCCGACCCGGGACAGTCTTGGAATGAGCAGTTCTTC. As protein: CASSADPGQSWNEQFF.

This clonotype was seen more than once but under ten times. The chain has TRBV29-1 and TRBJ1-1; no clear D. The CDR3 is made up of 13 amino acids. Between the trimmed V and J ends, which lost 0 bases and 2 bases, there was a span of 7 bases. The germline V gene has CDR1 SQVTM and CDR2 ANQGSEA. In DNA, the CDR3 is TGCAGCGTTGAAGAAGGTGGAAACACTGAAGCTTTCTTT. The encoded protein is CSVEEGGNTEAFF.

The sample holds many counts of this clonotype. J is TRBJ1-2 and V is TRBV7-2; weak D call: TRBD1 (5 bases). Germline lookup yields CDR1 SGHTA and CDR2 FQGNSA. The CDR3 contains 15 residues. With 5 bases removed from V and 6 bases from J, the gap between germline ends came to 19 bases. CDR3 coding DNA: TGTGCCAGCAGCCCCTTCTTGGGGACGGACGATGGCTACACCTTC. Residues: CASSPFLGTDDGYTF.

This clonotype showed up many times. The chain joins TRBV10-3 to TRBJ2-2, with no clear D. The germline V gene encodes CDR1 ENHRY and CDR2 SYGVKD. The CDR3 covers 16 residues. Trimming pared 6 bases from V and 2 bases from J, leaving 16 bases between. The CDR3 bases are TGTGCCATCAGGGGTGGAGTAGCAATAAACACCGGGGAGCTGTTTTTT. The encoded protein is CAIRGGVAINTGELFF.

V and J are TRBV7-2 and TRBJ2-5; D unresolved. The CDR3 contains 12 residues. Trimming pared 1 base from V and 6 bases from J, leaving 6 bases between. Germline CDR1 is SGHTA and CDR2 is FQGNSA. CDR3 residues: CASSLGSKTQYF. CDR3 sequence (DNA): TGTGCCAGCAGCTTAGGTTCCAAGACCCAGTACTTC.

This clonotype has only a few counts. The CDR3 DNA reads as TGTGCCAGCAGCCCAACCGCCGGGGATTACAATGAGCAGTTCTTC. As protein: CASSPTAGDYNEQFF. V is TRBV7-3 and J is TRBJ2-1; TRBD2 might be the D (5 bases). The CDR3 loop spans 15 amino acids. Per germline, CDR1 SGHTA and CDR2 FQGTGA. The V end was cut by 5 bases, the J end by 4 bases, with 15 bases between. Combining the CDR3 with reference TRBV7-3 and TRBJ2-1 gives the whole variable domain GAGVSQTPSNKVTEKGKYVELRCDPISGHTALYWYRQSLGQGPEFLIYFQGTGAADDSGLPNDRFFAVRPEGSVSTLKIQRTERGDSAVYLCASSPTAGDYNEQFFGPGTRLTVL.

For the CDR3, the DNA is TGTGCCAGCAGCAGGACAGACTCTGGGGCCAACGTCCTGACTTTC. Its protein product is CASSRTDSGANVLTF. The chain is built from TRBV3-1 and TRBJ2-6, with D perhaps TRBD1 (6 bases). V lost 5 bases, J lost 0 bases, and 8 bases lay in between. CDR3 size: 15 residues. The germline V gene has CDR1 LGHDT and CDR2 YNNKEL (reference sequence).

This clonotype was counted a few times. The V and J genes are TRBV7-6 and TRBJ2-5; D unresolved. Per germline, CDR1 SGHVS and CDR2 FNYEAQ. This CDR3 has 13 residues. V lost 2 bases to trimming and J lost 12 bases, with 16 bases between them. CDR3 protein: CASSLFNREQEYF. CDR3 DNA: TGTGCCAGCAGCTTATTCAATCGCGAGCAGGAGTACTTC.

To note about this clonotype: It may be a read error: a sequence one base away is much more abundant. The chain joins TRBV29-1 to TRBJ2-7; D gene unclear. Germline-derived CDR1 and CDR2 are SQVTM and ANQGSEA. The CDR3 consists of 15 residues. In DNA, the CDR3 is TGCAGCGTTTCTCCCCAAGGGCAGAATTTCTACGAGCAGCACTTC. Translation gives CSVSPQGQNFYEQHF.

This clonotype was seen a handful of times. The rearrangement uses TRBV7-3 and TRBJ1-2; D call uncertain. V shed 0 bases and J shed 0 bases, with 8 bases lying between them. The CDR3 has 15 amino acids. The germline gives CDR1 SGHTA, CDR2 FQGTGA. DNA of the CDR3: TGTGCCAGCAGCTTAACGGAGGGTTCTAACTATGGCTACACCTTC. Its protein is CASSLTEGSNYGYTF.

In its sample, this clonotype ranks as medium-sized. This chain joins TRBV28 and TRBJ1-1, with D perhaps matching TRBD1 (6 bases). From germline, CDR1 is MDHEN and CDR2 SYDVKM. CDR3 length: 16 residues. The V end lost 5 bases, the J end lost 0 bases, and 16 bases lay between the germline ends. Here the CDR3 DNA reads TGTGCCAGCAGTCCCCGGACAGATACATTGAACACTGAAGCTTTCTTT. Translation: CASSPRTDTLNTEAFF.

This clonotype was found once. This chain uses TRBV7-2 with TRBJ2-1; no reliable D call. The CDR3 sequence is 12 residues long. Trimming took 5 bases from V and 7 from J, leaving 9 bases between them. Per germline, CDR1 SGHTA and CDR2 FQGNSA. CDR3 residues: CASSPDINEQFF. The CDR3, as DNA: TGTGCCAGCAGCCCAGACATAAATGAGCAGTTCTTC.

The chain employs TRBV12-3 or TRBV12-4 and TRBJ2-1, with D perhaps being TRBD1 or TRBD2 (6 bases each). V dropped 1 base and J dropped 5 bases, with 12 bases sitting between them. The CDR3 loop spans 15 amino acids. The DNA of the CDR3 is TGTGCCAGCAGTTTAGGGGGGGCGGGAAACAATGAGCAGTTCTTC. It translates to CASSLGGAGNNEQFF.